These 18 T cell receptor beta chains originate from one sample sequenced in a study of cytomegalovirus exposure and HLA in healthy donors. Amplification used 60 Vbeta primers and 13 Jbeta primers. The assay was immunoSEQ multiplex PCR, and TCRdb's table has in-frame clones only and misses some. In the table there are 160,000 or so clones, nearly 80% of which are singletons. Sequencing input: PBMCs. These receptors all come from a man between 40 and 49 years old in good health and CMV-seropositive.

The chain links TRBV28 to TRBJ1-1; 9 bases are shared with TRBD1. This CDR3 is built from 15 residues. Germline loops: CDR1 MDHEN, CDR2 SYDVKM. V was pared by 2 bases and J by 6 bases, with 7 bases of the junction left unmatched. The CDR3, as DNA: TGTGCCAGCAGTTTAGTAGTGGGACAGGGTGCTGAAGCTTTCTTT. Translation: CASSLVVGQGAEAFF.

The chain joins TRBV11-3 to TRBJ2-1, with TRBD2 as a possible D gene (6 bases). The germline gives CDR1 SGHNT, CDR2 YENEEA. CDR3 length equals 16 residues. The ends were cut back, 0 bases at V and 1 base at J, with 10 bases in the middle. This CDR3 is CASSLEVGTSYNEQFF. The CDR3 coding sequence is TGTGCCAGCAGCTTAGAAGTGGGGACTTCCTACAATGAGCAGTTCTTC.

The chain combines TRBV5-6 with TRBJ1-2, with TRBD1 matching over 9 bases. V lost 7 bases to trimming and J lost 8 bases; unmatched junction nucleotides: 6. Looked up from germline, CDR1 is SGHDT and CDR2 is YYEEEE. The CDR3 runs to 12 residues. The CDR3 sequence is CASSWTGEGYTF. The CDR3, as DNA: TGTGCCAGCTCCTGGACAGGGGAAGGCTACACCTTC.

This sequence joins TRBV15 and TRBJ1-5; 10 nucleotides match TRBD1. The CDR3 is 14 amino acids. Germline CDR1 and CDR2: LNHNV and YYDKDF (reference sequence). V lost 5 bases, J lost 9 bases, and 7 bases stayed unmatched. In DNA, the CDR3 is TGTGCCACCAGCGGGACAGGGGTGCCAGGGCCCCAGCATTTT. This translates into CATSGTGVPGPQHF.

The gene calls are TRBV5-1 and TRBJ1-2, with 9 bases identical to TRBD1. Looked up from germline, CDR1 is SGHRS and CDR2 is YFSETQ. J gave up 1 base and V 5 bases, and 12 bases lay outside the gene matches. The CDR3 covers 17 residues. Here the CDR3 reads CASSFAGGTGSNYGYTF. CDR3 nucleotides: TGCGCCAGCAGTTTCGCTGGGGGGACAGGGAGTAACTATGGCTACACCTTC. Complete variable domain (other parts from reference TRBV5-1 and TRBJ1-2): KAGVTQTPRYLIKTRGQQVTLSCSPISGHRSVSWYQQTPGQGLQFLFEYFSETQRNKGNFPGRFSGRQFSNSRSEMNVSTLELGDSALYLCASSFAGGTGSNYGYTFGSGTRLTVV.

This rearrangement joins TRBV7-8 to TRBJ1-5; no clear D. This CDR3 is built from 13 residues. Germline V gene data show CDR1 as SGHVS and CDR2 as FQNEAQ. V shed 0 bases and J shed 4 bases, with 4 bases lying between them. CDR3 loop: CASSLATNQPQHF. The CDR3 DNA reads as TGTGCCAGCAGCTTAGCTACTAATCAGCCCCAGCATTTT. Full variable domain (rest looked up from reference TRBV7-8 and TRBJ1-5): GAGVSQSPRYKVAKRGQDVALRCDPISGHVSLFWYQQALGQGPEFLTYFQNEAQLDKSGLPSDRFFAERPEGSVSTLKIQRTQQEDSAVYLCASSLATNQPQHFGDGTRLSIL.

This sequence joins TRBV21-1 and TRBJ2-3; the listed D gene, TRBD1, was not tested against the DNA. TRBV21-1 counts as a pseudogene. The CDR3 extends over 16 amino acids. The chain's CDR3 is CASSRNGTDATDTQYF. In nucleotides, the CDR3 is TGTGCCAGCAGCAGGAACGGGACAGACGCCACAGATACGCAGTATTTT.

The rearrangement joins TRBV7-9 to TRBJ2-3; TRBD1 might be the D (6 bases). V was shortened by 4 bases and J by 0 bases, with 11 bases between the two germline ends. The germline gives CDR1 SEHNR, CDR2 FQNEAQ (reference sequence). The length of the CDR3 is 15 residues. The CDR3: CASSWGPSSTDTQYF. The CDR3 region has the DNA TGTGCCAGCAGCTGGGGGCCCTCTAGCACAGATACGCAGTATTTT.

The chain recombines TRBV14 with TRBJ2-3; 8 bases align to TRBD1. J gave up 1 base and V 4 bases, and 13 bases lay outside the gene matches. Germline V gene lookup returns CDR1 SGHDN and CDR2 FVKESK. This CDR3 spans 18 amino acids. CDR3 loop: CASSPSRPGTGRTDTQYF. The CDR3 DNA reads as TGTGCCAGCAGCCCCTCTCGGCCCGGGACAGGACGCACAGATACGCAGTATTTT.

The rearrangement uses TRBV5-1 and TRBJ2-1; tentatively, D is TRBD2 (6 bases). The CDR3 runs 16 residues. The germline V and J ends were trimmed by 1 base and 0 bases, with 11 bases remaining between them. CDR1 and CDR2 (germline): SGHRS, YFSETQ. In nucleotides, the CDR3 is TGCGCCAGCAGCTTGCTTAGCGGAAGCTCCTACAATGAGCAGTTCTTC. Its translation is CASSLLSGSSYNEQFF.

This chain uses TRBV29-1 with TRBJ2-1, with a tentative D call TRBD2 (5 bases). The CDR3 is 13 amino acids. V dropped 4 bases and J dropped 0 bases, with 7 bases sitting between them. The germline V gene has CDR1 SQVTM and CDR2 ANQGSEA. The CDR3 nucleotides are TGCAGCGTTGCCCGGGGCTCCTACAATGAGCAGTTCTTC. It yields the protein CSVARGSYNEQFF.

The chain links TRBV18 to TRBJ1-5; D remains unclear. Trimming took off 3 bases at V and 4 bases at J, with 13 bases between the two ends. The CDR3 covers 15 residues. Germline V gene lookup returns CDR1 KGHSH and CDR2 LQKENI. Written as DNA, the CDR3 is TGTGCCAGCTCACCCGACACGGCCGGAAATCAGCCCCAGCATTTT. This codes for CASSPDTAGNQPQHF.

The CDR3: CASSQDTRAGYGYTF. In DNA, the CDR3 is TGTGCCAGCAGCCAAGATACGAGGGCGGGCTATGGCTACACCTTC. V is TRBV4-2 and J is TRBJ1-2; D uncertain. CDR3 length equals 15 residues. Trimming shortened V by 0 bases and J by 4 bases, and 12 bases separated the two germline ends. Germline V lookup: CDR1 LGHNA, CDR2 YNFKEQ.

This chain links TRBV5-1 with TRBJ1-6; unclear D gene. Germline loops: CDR1 SGHRS, CDR2 YFSETQ. The CDR3 has 18 residues. V was shortened by 3 bases and J by 10 bases, with 26 bases between the two germline ends. The CDR3 region has the DNA TGCGCCAGCAGCTACAGCCCATTTACATCGGGAAGCAACTCACCCCTCCACTTT. Protein product: CASSYSPFTSGSNSPLHF.

Regarding this clone: At one end, the junction sequence differs from germline, possibly due to a read error. The chain combines TRBV6-5 with TRBJ2-6; possibly TRBD1 for D (5 bases). Germline V gene sequence: CDR1 MNHEY, CDR2 SVGAGI. CDR3 length: 16 amino acids. The CDR3 sequence is CASSYSARSGANGLTF. The CDR3 DNA follows: TGTGCCAGCAGTTACTCTGCCAGATCTGGGGCCAACGGCCTGACTTTC.

The chain uses TRBV5-5 and TRBJ2-1; 9 bases are a match to TRBD2. Germline CDR1 SGHKS, CDR2 YYEKEE (reference sequence). V was pared by 0 bases and J by 14 bases, with 9 bases of the junction left unmatched. The CDR3 sequence is 14 residues long. Here the CDR3 reads CASSLGGGRAQEFF. The CDR3 DNA follows: TGTGCCAGCAGCTTGGGGGGCGGGAGGGCCCAAGAGTTCTTC.

V usage is TRBV9 and J usage is TRBJ1-2; TRBD1 aligns across 7 bases. V trimming: 4 bases; J trimming: 4 bases; junction bases outside the gene matches: 7. The germline V gene encodes CDR1 SGDLS and CDR2 YYNGEE. CDR3 length: 14 amino acids. In DNA form, the CDR3 reads TGTGCCAGCAGCCCTCGGACAGGATTCTATGGCTACACCTTC. Translation gives CASSPRTGFYGYTF.

J is TRBJ2-1 and V is TRBV28; the match to TRBD1 covers 9 bases. This CDR3 comprises 15 residues. With V trimmed by 7 bases and J by 6 bases, 10 bases remained unmatched. Germline lookup yields CDR1 MDHEN and CDR2 SYDVKM. The CDR3 protein is CASINPGQGPNEQFF. The CDR3 region has the DNA TGTGCCAGCATCAATCCGGGACAGGGCCCCAATGAGCAGTTCTTC.